The next 17 T cell receptor beta chains were all read from a single sample in a study of T cells after yellow fever vaccination. TCRdb analysed the 5' RACE reads with MiXCR anew, one entry per CDR3 protein. Of hundreds of thousands of distinct CDR3 sequences detected, approximately 13% appear once; the ten largest clones hold 14% to 15%. Sequences were derived from PBMCs, sampled on the day of the yellow fever booster vaccination. The origin of the receptors is a man younger than 45 who received the YFV17D yellow fever vaccine.

The V and J genes are TRBV28 and TRBJ2-3; 7 bases match TRBD2. Trimming at V came to 4 bases and at J to 4 bases, leaving 11 bases not matched to a gene. Germline V lookup: CDR1 MDHEN, CDR2 SYDVKM. The CDR3 loop spans 16 amino acids. The chain's CDR3 is CASSSIPSGGADTQYF. The CDR3 coding sequence is TGTGCCAGCAGTTCCATCCCTAGCGGAGGGGCAGATACGCAGTATTTT. Drawing the rest from reference TRBV28 and TRBJ2-3, the complete variable domain is DVKVTQSSRYLVKRTGEKVFLECVQDMDHENMFWYRQDPGLGLRLIYFSYDVKMKEKGDIPEGYSVSREKKERFSLILESASTNQTSMYLCASSSIPSGGADTQYFGPGTRLTVL.

V and J are TRBV6-1 and TRBJ1-3, with D unresolved. This CDR3 comprises 15 residues. V gave up 5 bases and J gave up 0 bases, with 11 bases separating them. Germline-derived CDR1 and CDR2 are MNHNS and SASEGT. The chain's CDR3 is CASSTAYNSGNTIYF. As DNA, the CDR3 is TGTGCCAGCAGTACAGCCTATAACTCTGGAAACACCATATATTTT.

There are a few counts of this clonotype. The chain couples TRBV7-9 to TRBJ2-7; a possible D gene is TRBD2 (7 bases). The CDR3 has 16 amino acids. Germline V gene sequence: CDR1 SEHNR, CDR2 FQNEAQ (reference sequence). V lost 2 bases to trimming and J lost 5 bases, with 19 bases between them. CDR3 region: CASSLMGGAGVDEQYF. In DNA form, the CDR3 reads TGTGCCAGCAGCTTAATGGGGGGGGCGGGAGTGGACGAGCAGTACTTC.

This clonotype was recorded at least ten times. The genes are TRBV7-2 and TRBJ2-3, with D possibly TRBD2 on 6 matching bases. Trimming removed 0 bases at V and 2 bases at J, with 12 bases between. The CDR3 has 16 residues. Germline V gene sequence: CDR1 SGHTA, CDR2 FQGNSA. CDR3 residues: CASSLATRSITDTQYF. CDR3 nucleotide sequence: TGTGCCAGCAGCTTAGCGACTAGGTCCATCACAGATACGCAGTATTTT.

This clonotype has only a few counts. V usage is TRBV29-1 and J usage is TRBJ2-3, with D possibly being TRBD2 (5 bases). CDR3 length: 12 amino acids. V gave up 7 bases and J gave up 4 bases, with 12 bases separating them. From germline, CDR1 is SQVTM and CDR2 ANQGSEA. The chain's CDR3 is CSGVTMADTQYF. The CDR3 bases are TGCAGCGGGGTGACTATGGCAGATACGCAGTATTTT.

Here the CDR3 reads CASSQDGLAGVGGEQFF. DNA for the CDR3: TGCGCCAGCAGCCAAGACGGACTAGCGGGAGTAGGGGGTGAGCAGTTCTTC. The rearrangement links TRBV4-3 to TRBJ2-1, with TRBD2 matching 13 bases. Germline lookup yields CDR1 LGHNA and CDR2 YSLEER. This CDR3 comprises 17 residues. V gave up 0 bases and J gave up 9 bases; unmatched junction bases: 8.

This clonotype has a handful of counts. The chain recombines TRBV6-1 with TRBJ2-2; D possibly corresponds to TRBD1 (6 bases). The CDR3 is 15 amino acids. Germline CDR1 and CDR2: MNHNS and SASEGT. V lost 6 bases and J lost 2, with 13 bases in between. CDR3 protein: CASSLWTVNTGELFF. The CDR3 coding sequence is TGTGCCAGCAGCCTCTGGACAGTTAACACCGGGGAGCTGTTTTTT.

This clonotype has more than one count but fewer than ten. J is TRBJ2-1 and V is TRBV20-1, with TRBD2 identical over 7 bases. The V gene end was trimmed by 3 bases and the J gene end by 8 bases; junction bases not matched to a gene: 10. There are 14 residues in the CDR3. The germline V gene has CDR1 DFQATT and CDR2 SNEGSKA (reference sequence). The chain's CDR3 is CSASIGGRMDEQFF. Here the CDR3 DNA reads TGCAGTGCTAGTATCGGCGGGAGAATGGATGAGCAGTTCTTC.

This rearrangement joins TRBV3-1 to TRBJ2-1; a weak D match, TRBD2 (5 bases). Trimming removed 11 bases from V and 9 bases from J, with 26 bases in between. This CDR3 is 15 amino acids long. Germline-derived CDR1 and CDR2 are LGHDT and YNNKEL (reference sequence). The CDR3 sequence is CALEIVASCQGEQFF. CDR3 DNA sequence: TGTGCCCTAGAAATAGTAGCTAGCTGTCAAGGTGAGCAGTTCTTC.

This clonotype was found many times. V is TRBV6-5 and J is TRBJ1-2, with D maybe TRBD1 (5 bases). The CDR3 spans 16 residues. In germline, CDR1 is MNHEY, CDR2 SVGAGI. Trimming shortened V by 0 bases and J by 0 bases, and 11 bases separated the two germline ends. Here the CDR3 DNA reads TGTGCCAGCAGTTACTCGAGGGGAGCGTCTAACTATGGCTACACCTTC. Its translation: CASSYSRGASNYGYTF.

This clonotype has just a few counts. The V call is TRBV5-1, the J call TRBJ2-5, with a tentative D call TRBD2 (6 bases). The CDR3 sequence is 15 residues long. Germline CDR1 SGHRS, CDR2 YFSETQ. Trimming left V 2 bases short and J 2 bases short, with 13 bases between. Here the CDR3 reads CASSLFSGEQETQYF. The CDR3 DNA reads as TGCGCCAGCAGCTTATTCTCGGGAGAGCAAGAGACCCAGTACTTC.

This clonotype was seen a handful of times. The chain uses TRBV7-3 and TRBJ1-1, with D uncertain. V was shortened by 2 bases and J by 4 bases, with 14 bases between the two germline ends. The CDR3 covers 15 residues. CDR1 is SGHTA, CDR2 FQGTGA, per germline. The CDR3 loop reads CASSLGIGEATEAFF. DNA for the CDR3: TGTGCCAGCAGCTTAGGTATAGGTGAGGCCACTGAAGCTTTCTTT.

The rearrangement links TRBV10-2 to TRBJ2-7; D gene ambiguous. Trimming stripped 7 bases from V and 0 bases from J, with 7 bases between. Looked up from germline, CDR1 is WSHSY and CDR2 is SAAADI. The CDR3 runs to 12 residues. The CDR3 reads CASIGPSYEQYF. The CDR3, as DNA: TGCGCCAGCATCGGACCCTCCTACGAGCAGTACTTC.

The rearrangement uses TRBV9 and TRBJ2-7; 7 nucleotides line up with TRBD2. CDR1 is SGDLS, CDR2 YYNGEE, per germline. The CDR3 totals 20 residues. J lost 4 bases, V lost 5 bases, and 27 bases had no gene match. The chain's CDR3 is CASSHPRGRGGSPPDYEQYF. CDR3 bases: TGTGCCAGCAGTCACCCCCGGGGCCGGGGAGGGAGTCCCCCGGATTACGAGCAGTACTTC.

This clonotype was observed a few times. J is TRBJ2-5 and V is TRBV29-1; D could derive from TRBD1 or TRBD2 (6 bases each). The CDR3 loop spans 14 amino acids. Germline values: CDR1 SQVTM, CDR2 ANQGSEA. As DNA, the CDR3 is TGCGGGACCTTGGGGGGCCATCTCCGGGAGACCCAGTACTTC. Protein: CGTLGGHLRETQYF.

This clonotype was counted between two and nine times. The chain links TRBV9 to TRBJ1-4; perhaps TRBD1 as D (5 bases). CDR3 length equals 15 residues. V lost 4 bases and J lost 6, with 16 bases in between. Germline CDR1 is SGDLS and CDR2 is YYNGEE. The CDR3 here is CASSPTMAGYEKLFF. The CDR3 DNA reads TGTGCCAGCAGCCCTACGATGGCAGGGTATGAAAAACTGTTTTTT.

This chain connects TRBV10-3 to TRBJ1-3; 7 bases fit TRBD1. V dropped 10 bases and J dropped 0; count of bases not matched to a gene: 15. Germline V gene lookup returns CDR1 ENHRY and CDR2 SYGVKD. The CDR3 contains 17 residues. The CDR3 is CATLPEGTDGSGNTIYF. CDR3 DNA: TGTGCCACCCTACCCGAAGGGACAGACGGCTCTGGAAACACCATATATTTT.